These 14 T cell receptor beta chains came from one sample sequenced in a study of post-analysis software for immune sequencing data. Prepared TCR beta cDNA libraries contained unique molecular identifiers. TCRdb ran MiXCR on the PCR reads and lists one entry per CDR3 protein. Among almost 700,000 distinct CDR3 sequences, roughly three fifths were seen once, and the ten largest hold about 11%. Antigens for these TCRs are unknown. General study findings and limits: The study found TRBV5-6, TRBV5-1 and TRBV20-1 among five or six TRBV segments more frequent in patients than controls.

Material for sequencing was blood. Source of these receptors: a girl aged 2 to 10 with multiple sclerosis.

In this sample, this clonotype turned up a few times. The V gene is TRBV29-1, the J gene TRBJ2-1; possibly TRBD2 for D (5 bases). Trimming removed 3 bases from V and 3 bases from J, with 12 bases in between. Germline assignment: CDR1 SQVTM and CDR2 ANQGSEA. The CDR3 runs 14 residues. The CDR3 DNA is TGCAGCGTTGAGGCTCCAGGACTCTACAATGAGCAGTTCTTC. Protein sequence: CSVEAPGLYNEQFF.

The chain uses TRBV6-5 and TRBJ2-7; 10 bases are a match to TRBD2. The CDR3 is made up of 16 amino acids. The ends lost 5 bases at V and 3 bases at J; junction bases unmatched: 10. Germline CDR1 reads MNHEY; CDR2 reads SVGAGI. The CDR3 here is CASSESGRAGHYEQYF. The DNA of the CDR3 is TGTGCCAGCAGTGAAAGCGGGAGGGCGGGCCACTACGAGCAGTACTTC.

The J gene is TRBJ1-2, the V gene TRBV30, with D perhaps matching TRBD1 (5 bases). Germline V CDR1 and CDR2: GTSNPN, SVGIG (reference sequence). V gave up 5 bases and J gave up 2 bases, with 9 bases separating them. CDR3 length: 12 amino acids. CDR3: CAWRGTNYGYTF. The CDR3 DNA reads as TGTGCCTGGCGCGGGACGAACTATGGCTACACCTTC. The full variable domain, rest sourced from reference TRBV30 and TRBJ1-2, is SQTIHQWPATLVQPVGSPLSLECTVEGTSNPNLYWYRQAAGRGLQLLFYSVGIGQISSEVPQNLSASRPQDRQFILSSKKLLLSDSGFYLCAWRGTNYGYTFGSGTRLTVV.

The J gene is TRBJ2-6, the V gene TRBV29-1, with D perhaps TRBD1 (5 bases). Germline CDR1 is SQVTM and CDR2 is ANQGSEA. V was cut by 4 bases and J by 3 bases, with 10 bases left in between. This CDR3 comprises 14 residues. CDR3 nucleotide sequence: TGCAGCGTTGCAGGGATCTATGGGGCCAACGTCCTGACTTTC. It codes for CSVAGIYGANVLTF.

This clonotype appeared a few times. The chain links TRBV20-1 to TRBJ2-3; 10 nucleotides align to TRBD2. This CDR3 spans 18 amino acids. CDR1 is DFQATT and CDR2 is SNEGSKA in the germline V gene (reference sequence). V trimming: 1 base; J trimming: 0 bases; junction bases outside the gene matches: 10. Here the CDR3 DNA reads TGCAGTGCTAGAGGAGCGGGAGGGCCGCTTGATAGCACAGATACGCAGTATTTT. This codes for CSARGAGGPLDSTDTQYF.

The V and J genes are TRBV6-5 and TRBJ1-4; the D gene is possibly TRBD1 (5 bases). V was shortened by 0 bases and J by 7 bases, with 12 bases between the two germline ends. This CDR3 spans 15 amino acids. CDR1 is MNHEY, CDR2 SVGAGI, per germline. CDR3 amino acids: CASSYSGGSVEKLFF. DNA of the CDR3: TGTGCCAGCAGTTACTCGGGGGGGAGTGTTGAAAAACTGTTTTTT.

This clonotype was seen a handful of times. The J gene is TRBJ2-7, the V gene TRBV6-5, with 7 bases aligning to TRBD1. Germline V lookup: CDR1 MNHEY, CDR2 SVGAGI. The V gene end was trimmed by 5 bases and the J gene end by 8 bases; junction bases not matched to a gene: 15. The CDR3 spans 15 residues. CDR3 amino acids: CASSRQGRPKDKQYF. The CDR3 coding sequence is TGTGCCAGCAGTCGACAGGGACGACCCAAGGATAAGCAGTACTTC.

This clonotype was counted a single time. V and J are TRBV12-5 and TRBJ1-2; unclear D gene. CDR3 length: 14 residues. V gave up 1 base and J gave up 6 bases, with 12 bases separating them. Germline V lookup: CDR1 LGHNT, CDR2 FRNRAP. The CDR3 loop reads CASGLASGGNGYTF. CDR3 nucleotide sequence: TGTGCTAGTGGTTTGGCCAGCGGTGGGAATGGCTACACCTTC.

A word on this clonotype: A much larger clone differs from this one at a single base, so this may be a read error. The chain couples TRBV29-1 to TRBJ1-5; 10 bases agree with TRBD1. The V gene's germline CDR1 is SQVTM and CDR2 ANQGSEA. V shed 4 bases, J shed 6 bases, and the junction held 9 bases outside the gene matches. The CDR3 is 15 residues long. This CDR3 reads CSVAGTGERGQPQHF. CDR3 bases: TGCAGCGTTGCTGGGACAGGGGAAAGGGGTCAGCCCCAGCATTTT.

The genes are TRBV29-1 and TRBJ2-5; D is possibly TRBD1 or TRBD2 (6 bases each). The DNA end is a closer match to TRBJ2-7, so the J assignment may be wrong. The germline CDR1 and CDR2 sequences are SQVTM and ANQGSEA. The length of the CDR3 is 13 residues. CDR3 protein: CSVKEGESYEQYF. As DNA, the CDR3 is TGCAGCGTGAAGGAGGGGGAGTCCTACGAGCAGTACTTC.

The genes are TRBV11-2 and TRBJ2-1; D possibly uses TRBD1 or TRBD2 (6 bases each). The CDR3 spans 12 residues. V was shortened by 7 bases and J by 7 bases, with 11 bases between the two germline ends. The germline V gene encodes CDR1 SGHAT and CDR2 FQNNGV. The CDR3 sequence: CASKGGRNEQFF. The CDR3 nucleotides read TGTGCCAGCAAGGGGGGCCGGAATGAGCAGTTCTTC.

J is TRBJ2-1 and V is TRBV28; D possibly uses TRBD1 or TRBD2 (5 bases each). CDR1 and CDR2 from the germline V gene are MDHEN and SYDVKM. With 2 bases removed from V and 1 base from J, the gap between germline ends came to 12 bases. This CDR3 comprises 16 residues. CDR3 sequence (DNA): TGTGCCAGCAGTTTAAGGGACGGTGAATCCTACAATGAGCAGTTCTTC. It specifies CASSLRDGESYNEQFF.

This sequence joins TRBV6-6 and TRBJ2-7, with D unresolved. Germline CDR1 reads MNHNY; CDR2 reads SVGAGI (reference sequence). The CDR3 loop spans 15 amino acids. Trimming removed 0 bases from V and 0 bases from J, with 9 bases in between. This chain's CDR3 is CASSYSPESSYEQYF. CDR3 DNA: TGTGCCAGCAGTTACTCGCCAGAAAGCTCCTACGAGCAGTACTTC.

This chain uses TRBV10-3 with TRBJ1-2; possibly TRBD1 for D (5 bases). Per the germline V gene, CDR1 is ENHRY and CDR2 is SYGVKD. The CDR3 extends over 14 amino acids. Trimming left V 2 bases short and J 4 bases short, with 11 bases between. The CDR3 here is CAISEGRETYGYTF. The CDR3 nucleotides are TGTGCCATCAGTGAGGGCAGGGAAACCTATGGCTACACCTTC.